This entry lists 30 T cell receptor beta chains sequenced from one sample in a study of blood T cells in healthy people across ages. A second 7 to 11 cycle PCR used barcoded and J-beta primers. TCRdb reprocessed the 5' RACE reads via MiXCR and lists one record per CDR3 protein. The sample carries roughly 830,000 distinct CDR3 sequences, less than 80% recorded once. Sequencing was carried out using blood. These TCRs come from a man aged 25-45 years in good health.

CDR3 nucleotides: TGTGCCAGCAGCTTGGCCGGGACAGGGACCCTCAATGAGCAGTTCTTC. The encoded protein is CASSLAGTGTLNEQFF. The chain uses TRBV7-9 and TRBJ2-1; the match to TRBD1 covers 9 bases. CDR1 is SEHNR, CDR2 FQNEAQ, per germline (reference sequence). J was trimmed by 6 bases and V by 3 bases; bases with no gene match: 9. CDR3 length equals 16 residues.

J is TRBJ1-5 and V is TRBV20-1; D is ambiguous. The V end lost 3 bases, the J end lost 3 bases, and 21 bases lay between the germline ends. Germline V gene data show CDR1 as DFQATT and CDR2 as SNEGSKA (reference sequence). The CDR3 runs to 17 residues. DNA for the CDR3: TGCAGTGCTAGCCCAATCGTCGGCCGGGCTAACAATCAGCCCCAGCATTTT. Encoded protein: CSASPIVGRANNQPQHF.

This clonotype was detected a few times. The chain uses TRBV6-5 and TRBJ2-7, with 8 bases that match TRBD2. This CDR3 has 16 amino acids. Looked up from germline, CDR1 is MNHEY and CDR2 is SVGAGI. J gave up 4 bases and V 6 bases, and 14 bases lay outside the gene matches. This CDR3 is CASSLLLSGGRYEQYF. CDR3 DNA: TGTGCCAGCAGCCTGCTCTTGAGCGGGGGTAGATACGAGCAGTACTTC.

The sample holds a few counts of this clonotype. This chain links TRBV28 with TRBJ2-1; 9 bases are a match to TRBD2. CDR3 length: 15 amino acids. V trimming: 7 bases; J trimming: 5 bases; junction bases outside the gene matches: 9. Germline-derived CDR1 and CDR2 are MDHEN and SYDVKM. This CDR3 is CASTAGGRFNNEQFF. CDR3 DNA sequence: TGTGCCAGCACCGCGGGGGGGAGATTCAACAATGAGCAGTTCTTC. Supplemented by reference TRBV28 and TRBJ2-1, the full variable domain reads DVKVTQSSRYLVKRTGEKVFLECVQDMDHENMFWYRQDPGLGLRLIYFSYDVKMKEKGDIPEGYSVSREKKERFSLILESASTNQTSMYLCASTAGGRFNNEQFFGPGTRLTVL.

DNA for the CDR3: TGTGCCACCAGCAGAGGACTTACGGGACAGGGGTCAGATACGCAGTATTTT. This gives the protein CATSRGLTGQGSDTQYF. The chain joins TRBV15 to TRBJ2-3; 10 nucleotides align to TRBD1. The V gene end was trimmed by 1 base and the J gene end by 4 bases; junction bases not matched to a gene: 8. The CDR3 covers 17 residues. Germline lookup yields CDR1 LNHNV and CDR2 YYDKDF (reference sequence).

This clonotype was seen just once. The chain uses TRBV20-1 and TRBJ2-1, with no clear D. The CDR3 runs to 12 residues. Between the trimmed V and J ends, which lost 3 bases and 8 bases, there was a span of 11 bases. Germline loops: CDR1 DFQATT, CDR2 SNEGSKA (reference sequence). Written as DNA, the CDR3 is TGCAGTGCTAGGTTGGGGATCTATGAGCAGTTCTTC. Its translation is CSARLGIYEQFF.

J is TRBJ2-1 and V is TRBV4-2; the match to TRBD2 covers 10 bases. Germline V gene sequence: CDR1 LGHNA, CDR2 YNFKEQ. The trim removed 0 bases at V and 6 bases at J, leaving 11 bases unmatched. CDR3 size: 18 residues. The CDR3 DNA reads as TGTGCCAGCAGCCAAGATCCTGCCTTGGGACTAGCGATCAATGAGCAGTTCTTC. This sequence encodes CASSQDPALGLAINEQFF.

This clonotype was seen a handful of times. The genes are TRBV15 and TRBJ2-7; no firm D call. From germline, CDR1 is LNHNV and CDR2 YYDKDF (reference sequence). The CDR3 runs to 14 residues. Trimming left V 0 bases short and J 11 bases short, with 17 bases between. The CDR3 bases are TGTGCCACCAGCAGAGATGTTGCTCATGGACGAGAGTACTTC. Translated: CATSRDVAHGREYF.

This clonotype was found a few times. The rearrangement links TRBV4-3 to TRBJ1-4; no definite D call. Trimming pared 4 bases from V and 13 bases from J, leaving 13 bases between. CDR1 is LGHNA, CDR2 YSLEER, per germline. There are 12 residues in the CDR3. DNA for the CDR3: TGCGCCAGCAGCCTCGGAAGTGGGGTACTGTTTTTT. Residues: CASSLGSGVLFF.

The CDR3 sequence: CASSQEAGQGNTEAFF. CDR3 sequence (DNA): TGTGCCAGCAGCCAAGAGGCGGGACAGGGAAACACTGAAGCTTTCTTT. The chain carries TRBV4-2 and TRBJ1-1; 9 nucleotides line up with TRBD1. The V gene's germline CDR1 is LGHNA and CDR2 YNFKEQ. This CDR3 comprises 16 residues. V lost 0 bases and J lost 2; bases outside the gene matches: 4.

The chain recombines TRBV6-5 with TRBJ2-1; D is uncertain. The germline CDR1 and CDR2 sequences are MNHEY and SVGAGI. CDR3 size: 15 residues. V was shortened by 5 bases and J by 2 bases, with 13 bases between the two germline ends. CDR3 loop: CASSGALGPYNEQFF. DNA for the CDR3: TGTGCCAGCAGTGGAGCCCTGGGCCCCTACAATGAGCAGTTCTTC.

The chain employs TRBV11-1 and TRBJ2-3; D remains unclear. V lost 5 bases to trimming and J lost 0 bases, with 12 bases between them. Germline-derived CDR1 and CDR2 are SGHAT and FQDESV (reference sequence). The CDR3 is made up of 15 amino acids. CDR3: CASSILPHSTDTQYF. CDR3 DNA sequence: TGTGCCAGCAGCATCCTCCCCCATAGCACAGATACGCAGTATTTT.

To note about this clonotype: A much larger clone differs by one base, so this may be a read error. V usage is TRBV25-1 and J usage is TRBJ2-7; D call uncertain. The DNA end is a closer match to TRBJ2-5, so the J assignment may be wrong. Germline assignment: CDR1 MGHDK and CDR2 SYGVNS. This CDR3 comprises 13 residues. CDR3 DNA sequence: TGTGCCAGCAGGGAAAGAAATTACGAGACCCAGTACTTC. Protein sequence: CASRERNYETQYF.

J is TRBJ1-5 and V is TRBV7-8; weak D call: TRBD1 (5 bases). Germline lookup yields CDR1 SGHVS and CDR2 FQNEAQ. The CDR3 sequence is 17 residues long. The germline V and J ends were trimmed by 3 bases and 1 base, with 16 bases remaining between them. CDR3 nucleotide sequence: TGTGCCAGCAGCTTCCCGGTCCGTGGGGACAGCAATCAGCCCCAGCATTTT. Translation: CASSFPVRGDSNQPQHF.

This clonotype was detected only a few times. The DNA for the CDR3 is TGTGCCAGCAGACTCGGCTATGGCTACACCTTC. This translates into CASRLGYGYTF. The V and J genes are TRBV25-1 and TRBJ1-2; no definite D call. The V gene lost 6 bases and the J gene lost 4 bases, with 6 bases spanning the gap. CDR3 size: 11 residues. CDR1 and CDR2 (germline): MGHDK, SYGVNS.

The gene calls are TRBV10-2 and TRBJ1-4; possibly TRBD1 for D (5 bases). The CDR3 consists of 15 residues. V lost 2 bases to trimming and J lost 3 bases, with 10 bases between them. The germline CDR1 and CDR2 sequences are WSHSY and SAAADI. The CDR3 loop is CASSEEGLANEKLFF. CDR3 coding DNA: TGCGCCAGCAGTGAGGAGGGACTTGCTAATGAAAAACTGTTTTTT.

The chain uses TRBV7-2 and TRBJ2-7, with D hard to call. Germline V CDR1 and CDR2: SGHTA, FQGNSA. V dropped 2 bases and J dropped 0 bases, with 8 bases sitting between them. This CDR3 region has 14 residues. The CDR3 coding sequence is TGTGCCAGCAGCTTATTGAGATTCTCCTACGAGCAGTACTTC. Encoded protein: CASSLLRFSYEQYF.

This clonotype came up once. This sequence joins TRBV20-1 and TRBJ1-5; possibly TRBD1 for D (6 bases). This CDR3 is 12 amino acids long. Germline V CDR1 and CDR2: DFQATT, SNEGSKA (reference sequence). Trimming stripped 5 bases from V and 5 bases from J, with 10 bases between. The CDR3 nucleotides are TGCAGTGCTGAGTCAGGGGATCAGCCCCAGCATTTT. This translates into CSAESGDQPQHF.

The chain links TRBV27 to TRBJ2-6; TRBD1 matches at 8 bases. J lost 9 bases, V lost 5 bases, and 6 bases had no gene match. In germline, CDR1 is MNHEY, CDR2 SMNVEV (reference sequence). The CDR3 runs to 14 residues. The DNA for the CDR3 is TGTGCCAGCAGTCCCGACAGGGGCAACAACGTCCTGACTTTC. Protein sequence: CASSPDRGNNVLTF.

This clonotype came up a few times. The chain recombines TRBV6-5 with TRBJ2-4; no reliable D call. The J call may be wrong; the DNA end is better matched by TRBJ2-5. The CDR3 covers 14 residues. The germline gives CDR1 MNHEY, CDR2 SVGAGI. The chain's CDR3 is CASSYGVDQETQYF. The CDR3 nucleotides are TGTGCCAGCAGTTACGGGGTGGACCAAGAGACCCAGTACTTC.

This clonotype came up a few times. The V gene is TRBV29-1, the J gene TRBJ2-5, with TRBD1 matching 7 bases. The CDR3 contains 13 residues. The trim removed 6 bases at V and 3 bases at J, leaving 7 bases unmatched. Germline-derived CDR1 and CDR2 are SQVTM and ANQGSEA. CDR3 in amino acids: CSVIETGKETQYF. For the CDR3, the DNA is TGCAGCGTCATCGAGACAGGGAAAGAGACCCAGTACTTC.

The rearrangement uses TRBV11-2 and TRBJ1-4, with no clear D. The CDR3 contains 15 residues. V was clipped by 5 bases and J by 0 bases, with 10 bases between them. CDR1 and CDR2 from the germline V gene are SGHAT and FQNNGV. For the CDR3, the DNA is TGTGCCAGCAGCCTAGCGCCCGCAACTAATGAAAAACTGTTTTTT. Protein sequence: CASSLAPATNEKLFF. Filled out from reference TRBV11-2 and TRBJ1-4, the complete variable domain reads EAGVAQSPRYKIIEKRQSVAFWCNPISGHATLYWYQQILGQGPKLLIQFQNNGVVDDSQLPKDRFSAERLKGVDSTLKIQPAKLEDSAVYLCASSLAPATNEKLFFGSGTQLSVL.

The CDR3 loop is CASSVGTSEYTQYF. CDR3 coding DNA: TGTGCCAGCAGCGTGGGGACTAGCGAGTATACGCAGTATTTT. The chain has TRBV9 and TRBJ2-3, with TRBD2 matching 10 bases. CDR1 is SGDLS and CDR2 is YYNGEE in the germline V gene. This CDR3 has 14 amino acids. V trimming: 2 bases; J trimming: 7 bases; junction bases outside the gene matches: 4.

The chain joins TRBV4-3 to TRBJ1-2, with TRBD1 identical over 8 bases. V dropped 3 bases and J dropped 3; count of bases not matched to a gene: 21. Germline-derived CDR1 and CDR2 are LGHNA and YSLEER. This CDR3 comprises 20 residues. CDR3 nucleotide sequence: TGCGCCAGCAGCCAGGAATCCGTTGAAAGGGCAGGGGGCGTCGACTATGGCTACACCTTC. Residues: CASSQESVERAGGVDYGYTF.

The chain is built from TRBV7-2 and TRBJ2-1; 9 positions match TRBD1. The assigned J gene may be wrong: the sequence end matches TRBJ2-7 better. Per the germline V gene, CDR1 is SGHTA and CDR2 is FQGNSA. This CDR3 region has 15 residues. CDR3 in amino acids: CASSSTGTGYNEQYF. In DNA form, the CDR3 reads TGTGCCAGCAGCTCGACCGGGACAGGGTATAACGAGCAGTACTTC.

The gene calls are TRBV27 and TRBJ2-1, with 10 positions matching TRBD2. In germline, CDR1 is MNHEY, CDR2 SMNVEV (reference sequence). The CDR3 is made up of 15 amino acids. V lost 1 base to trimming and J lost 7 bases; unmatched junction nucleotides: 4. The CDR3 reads CASSLYSGGANEQFF. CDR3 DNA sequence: TGTGCCAGCAGTTTATACAGCGGGGGGGCTAATGAGCAGTTCTTC.

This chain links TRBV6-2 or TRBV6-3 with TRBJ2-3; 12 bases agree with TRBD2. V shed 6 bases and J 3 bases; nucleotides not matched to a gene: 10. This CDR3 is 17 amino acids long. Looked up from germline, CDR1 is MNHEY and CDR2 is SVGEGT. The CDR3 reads CASSPLASGGGTDTQYF. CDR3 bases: TGTGCCAGCAGCCCCTTGGCTAGCGGGGGGGGAACAGATACGCAGTATTTT.

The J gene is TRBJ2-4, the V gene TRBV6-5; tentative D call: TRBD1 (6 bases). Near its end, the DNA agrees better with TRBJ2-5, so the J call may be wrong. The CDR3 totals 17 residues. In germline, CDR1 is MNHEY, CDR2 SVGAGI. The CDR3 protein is CASNIQGHRVVKETQYF. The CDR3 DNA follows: TGTGCCAGTAATATCCAGGGACACCGCGTTGTTAAAGAGACCCAGTACTTC.

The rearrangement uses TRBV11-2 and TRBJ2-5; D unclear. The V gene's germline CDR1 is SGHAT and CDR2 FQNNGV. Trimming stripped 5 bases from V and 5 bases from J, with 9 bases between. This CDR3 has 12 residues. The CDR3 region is CASSKIAETQYF. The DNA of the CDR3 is TGTGCCAGCAGCAAGATCGCCGAGACCCAGTACTTC.

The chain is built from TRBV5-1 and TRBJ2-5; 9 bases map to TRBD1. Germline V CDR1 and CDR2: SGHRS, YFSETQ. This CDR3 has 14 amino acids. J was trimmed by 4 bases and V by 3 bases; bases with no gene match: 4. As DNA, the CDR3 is TGCGCCAGCAGCTCAACAGGGGGCCCAGAGACCCAGTACTTC. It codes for CASSSTGGPETQYF.